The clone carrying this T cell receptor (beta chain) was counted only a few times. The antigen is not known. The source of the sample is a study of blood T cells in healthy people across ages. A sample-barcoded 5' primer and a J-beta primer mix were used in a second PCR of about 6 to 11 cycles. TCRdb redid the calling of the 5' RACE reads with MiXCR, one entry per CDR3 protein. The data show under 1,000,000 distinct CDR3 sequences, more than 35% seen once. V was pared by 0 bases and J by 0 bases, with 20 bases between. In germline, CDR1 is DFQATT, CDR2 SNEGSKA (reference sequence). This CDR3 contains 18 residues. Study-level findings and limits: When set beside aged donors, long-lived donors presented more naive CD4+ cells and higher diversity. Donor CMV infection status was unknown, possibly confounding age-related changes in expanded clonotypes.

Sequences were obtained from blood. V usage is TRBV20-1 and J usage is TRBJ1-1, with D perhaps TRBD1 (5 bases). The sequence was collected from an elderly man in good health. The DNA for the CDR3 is TGCAGTGCTAGAGATCCTTCGCAGGGCGGGCCCATGAACACTGAAGCTTTCTTT. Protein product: CSARDPSQGGPMNTEAFF.